A single sample is the source of the 20 T cell receptor beta chains below, sequenced in a study of shared clonotypes between healthy human individuals. Measured with immunoSEQ multiplex PCR; TCRdb has only the in-frame clones, and not every one. The sample contains around 1,100,000 clones, 70% to 80% of which appear only once. The source material was memory CD4+ T cells from PBMCs. Subset defined: CD45RA-negative fraction. Receptor source: a young man in good health. Some clones in this sample may be carry-over from other donors' samples.

This clone has only one observation. The CDR3 DNA follows: TGTGCCAGCAGCAAGGGGGGACTAGCGGGAGGGAGTTATGAGCAGTACTTC. Protein product: CASSKGGLAGGSYEQYF. V usage is TRBV5-4 and J usage is TRBJ2-7; 16 bases line up with TRBD2. CDR3 size: 17 residues. Trimming took 4 bases from V and 7 from J; bases not matched to a gene: 11. Germline V CDR1 and CDR2: SGHNT, YYREEE (reference sequence).

J is TRBJ1-1 and V is TRBV30; D unclear. Looked up from germline, CDR1 is GTSNPN and CDR2 is SVGIG (reference sequence). V shed 3 bases and J shed 7 bases, with 15 bases lying between them. CDR3 size: 13 residues. The CDR3 loop is CAWSMGMRGEAFF. The DNA of the CDR3 is TGTGCCTGGAGCATGGGGATGAGAGGTGAAGCTTTCTTT.

This clone was observed at least ten times. This chain connects TRBV4-1 to TRBJ2-7, with 7 positions matching TRBD2. Germline V CDR1 and CDR2: MGHRA, YSYEKL. This CDR3 is built from 14 residues. The V segment lost 5 bases and the J segment 1 base; nucleotides outside the gene matches: 5. CDR3 DNA: TGCGCCAGCAGCGCGGGGAGGGGTTCCTACGAGCAGTACTTC. Amino acids: CASSAGRGSYEQYF.

The J gene is TRBJ1-5, the V gene TRBV27; D possibly corresponds to TRBD1 (6 bases). There are 16 residues in the CDR3. CDR1 and CDR2 (germline): MNHEY, SMNVEV (reference sequence). Trimming pared 4 bases from V and 2 bases from J, leaving 15 bases between. The DNA for the CDR3 is TGTGCCAGCAGTTCACAACAGGGAACCGGCAATCAGCCCCAGCATTTT. It is translated as CASSSQQGTGNQPQHF.

The genes are TRBV18 and TRBJ1-2, with D perhaps matching TRBD1 (6 bases). The CDR3 has 16 residues. V lost 2 bases, J lost 1 base, and 14 bases lay in between. Germline V CDR1 and CDR2: KGHSH, LQKENI. The CDR3 nucleotides are TGTGCCAGCTCACCAAGTGGGTCAGGGGTTAACTATGGCTACACCTTC. It is translated as CASSPSGSGVNYGYTF.

Concerning this clone: Other DNA sequences from this sample encode an identical CDR3 as well. The V call is TRBV4-1, the J call TRBJ2-7; 10 bases agree with TRBD1. The CDR3 is 15 residues long. Per the germline V gene, CDR1 is MGHRA and CDR2 is YSYEKL. V shed 2 bases and J 4 bases; nucleotides not matched to a gene: 5. DNA of the CDR3: TGCGCCAGCAGCCAAATCCCGGGACAGGGGTACGAGCAGTACTTC. It specifies CASSQIPGQGYEQYF.

CDR3: CATTPGQGVHEQYF. The CDR3 DNA reads TGTGCCACCACCCCGGGACAGGGGGTCCACGAGCAGTACTTC. The rearrangement uses TRBV15 and TRBJ2-7; TRBD1 matches 11 bases. V gave up 7 bases and J gave up 5 bases; unmatched junction bases: 7. Germline CDR1 LNHNV, CDR2 YYDKDF (reference sequence). The CDR3 runs to 14 residues. Filled out from reference TRBV15 and TRBJ2-7, the complete variable domain reads DAMVIQNPRYQVTQFGKPVTLSCSQTLNHNVMYWYQQKSSQAPKLLFHYYDKDFNNEADTPDNFQSRRPNTSFCFLDIRSPGLGDTAMYLCATTPGQGVHEQYFGPGTRLTVT.

The chain is built from TRBV5-1 and TRBJ2-5; D perhaps matches TRBD2 (5 bases). The V and J ends lost 4 bases and 4 bases respectively, with 20 bases between them. The CDR3 consists of 16 residues. Germline V gives CDR1 SGHRS, CDR2 YFSETQ. The CDR3 coding sequence is TGCGCCAGCAGCCCAGGCGGACTGCCCACCTCAGAGACCCAGTACTTC. This encodes CASSPGGLPTSETQYF. The full variable domain, with the rest looked up from reference TRBV5-1 and TRBJ2-5, is KAGVTQTPRYLIKTRGQQVTLSCSPISGHRSVSWYQQTPGQGLQFLFEYFSETQRNKGNFPGRFSGRQFSNSRSEMNVSTLELGDSALYLCASSPGGLPTSETQYFGPGTRLLVL.

V usage is TRBV28 and J usage is TRBJ1-5; no reliable D call. Trimming removed 2 bases from V and 6 bases from J, with 14 bases in between. This CDR3 has 15 amino acids. Germline values: CDR1 MDHEN, CDR2 SYDVKM. CDR3 region: CASSLKGGGSQPQHF. For the CDR3, the DNA is TGTGCCAGCAGTTTAAAAGGAGGAGGTTCTCAGCCCCAGCATTTT. The full variable domain, completed using reference TRBV28 and TRBJ1-5, is DVKVTQSSRYLVKRTGEKVFLECVQDMDHENMFWYRQDPGLGLRLIYFSYDVKMKEKGDIPEGYSVSREKKERFSLILESASTNQTSMYLCASSLKGGGSQPQHFGDGTRLSIL.

This clone came up a few times. V gene TRBV6-1 combines with J gene TRBJ2-7; possibly TRBD1 or TRBD2 for D (5 bases each). CDR1 is MNHNS and CDR2 is SASEGT in the germline V gene. Trimming left V 10 bases short and J 2 bases short, with 18 bases between. This CDR3 comprises 14 residues. CDR3 sequence reads: CATSAGMGAYEQYF. Here the CDR3 DNA reads TGTGCCACCTCGGCCGGGATGGGGGCCTACGAGCAGTACTTC.

V and J are TRBV2 and TRBJ2-3; 12 nucleotides align to TRBD2. Germline V gives CDR1 SNHLY, CDR2 FYNNEI. The CDR3 runs 14 residues. The V gene end was trimmed by 7 bases and the J gene end by 12 bases; junction bases not matched to a gene: 11. The CDR3 is CASTVTSGSQVQYF. For the CDR3, the DNA is TGTGCCAGCACCGTGACTAGCGGGAGTCAGGTCCAGTATTTT.

Only a few counts were recorded for this clone. This chain uses TRBV28 with TRBJ1-5; possible D gene TRBD1, 5 bases. Looked up from germline, CDR1 is MDHEN and CDR2 is SYDVKM. The CDR3 totals 15 residues. Trimming took off 5 bases at V and 4 bases at J, with 15 bases between the two ends. For the CDR3, the DNA is TGTGCCAGCAGTCCCGCGCAGGGCCAAAATCAGCCCCAGCATTTT. As protein: CASSPAQGQNQPQHF.

V and J are TRBV15 and TRBJ2-1; 7 bases are a match to TRBD2. Germline assignment: CDR1 LNHNV and CDR2 YYDKDF (reference sequence). CDR3 length equals 13 residues. V shed 6 bases and J 5 bases; nucleotides not matched to a gene: 4. This chain's CDR3 is CATSRDYHNEQFF. The CDR3 DNA reads TGTGCCACCAGTCGGGACTACCACAATGAGCAGTTCTTC. Variable domain in full (rest from reference TRBV15 and TRBJ2-1): DAMVIQNPRYQVTQFGKPVTLSCSQTLNHNVMYWYQQKSSQAPKLLFHYYDKDFNNEADTPDNFQSRRPNTSFCFLDIRSPGLGDTAMYLCATSRDYHNEQFFGPGTRLTVL.

This rearrangement joins TRBV19 to TRBJ1-6; D is unresolved. The CDR3 length is 16 residues. Looked up from germline, CDR1 is LNHDA and CDR2 is SQIVND (reference sequence). Between the trimmed V and J ends, which lost 2 bases and 0 bases, there was a span of 8 bases. CDR3 region: CASSISWSSYNSPLHF. CDR3 DNA: TGTGCCAGTAGTATATCCTGGAGCTCCTATAATTCACCCCTCCACTTT.

This chain uses TRBV9 with TRBJ2-1; 11 nucleotides agree with TRBD2. This CDR3 region has 13 residues. Germline assignment: CDR1 SGDLS and CDR2 YYNGEE. V lost 3 bases, J lost 11 bases, and 4 bases stayed unmatched. The chain's CDR3 is CASSAPTSGKQFF. CDR3 nucleotide sequence: TGTGCCAGCAGCGCCCCGACTAGCGGGAAGCAGTTCTTC.

The J gene is TRBJ2-2, the V gene TRBV4-1; 8 bases align to TRBD2. The CDR3 extends over 15 amino acids. Germline V CDR1 and CDR2: MGHRA, YSYEKL. The ends lost 2 bases at V and 6 bases at J; junction bases unmatched: 5. CDR3 amino acids: CASSQNLGGAGELFF. The CDR3 bases are TGCGCCAGCAGCCAAAACCTCGGGGGGGCCGGGGAGCTGTTTTTT.

In its sample, this clone was seen once. DNA of the CDR3: TGCGCCAGCAGGGCAGGGCCCATCGGCAATCAGCCCCAGCATTTT. This codes for CASRAGPIGNQPQHF. The chain uses TRBV5-1 and TRBJ1-5; a weak D match, TRBD1 (5 bases). CDR3 length equals 15 residues. Trimming took off 5 bases at V and 2 bases at J, with 14 bases between the two ends. The germline gives CDR1 SGHRS, CDR2 YFSETQ.

Points on this clone: This could be a read error, since a much larger clone is one nucleotide away. V gene TRBV28 combines with J gene TRBJ2-7; D might be TRBD2 (7 bases). There are 11 residues in the CDR3. Per germline, CDR1 MDHEN and CDR2 SYDVKM. The CDR3 protein is CASSYRGAYEF. The CDR3 DNA follows: TGTGCCAGCAGTTATCGGGGGGCCTACGAATTC.

The chain links TRBV19 to TRBJ1-1, with D maybe TRBD1 (6 bases). Trimming took 8 bases from V and 5 from J, leaving 15 bases between them. The CDR3 runs to 13 residues. CDR1 is LNHDA and CDR2 is SQIVND in the germline V gene (reference sequence). CDR3: CASGGRVRTEAFF. CDR3 in DNA: TGTGCCAGTGGGGGCAGGGTACGGACTGAAGCTTTCTTT.

The chain employs TRBV10-1 and TRBJ2-3, with 10 bases aligning to TRBD2. The V and J ends lost 3 bases and 3 bases, in that order; junction bases with no gene match: 3. Germline lookup yields CDR1 WNHNN and CDR2 SYGVQD (reference sequence). The CDR3 consists of 15 residues. The CDR3, as DNA: TGCGCCAGCAGTGACAGCGGGAGGGGAACAGATACGCAGTATTTT. Its translation: CASSDSGRGTDTQYF.